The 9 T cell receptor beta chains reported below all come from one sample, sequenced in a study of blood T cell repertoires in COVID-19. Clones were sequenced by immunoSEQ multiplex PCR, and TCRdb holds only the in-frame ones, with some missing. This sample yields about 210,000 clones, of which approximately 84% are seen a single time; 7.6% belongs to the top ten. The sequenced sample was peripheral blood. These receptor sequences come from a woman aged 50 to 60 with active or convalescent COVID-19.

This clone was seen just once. CDR3 in DNA: TGTGCTAGTGGTCTGGGCGGGGGCGGATTGCACAATGAGCAGTTCTTC. Its protein is CASGLGGGGLHNEQFF. This chain connects TRBV12-5 to TRBJ2-1; tentatively, D is TRBD2 (7 bases). CDR1 is LGHNT, CDR2 FRNRAP, per germline. This CDR3 is built from 16 residues. V was shortened by 5 bases and J by 5 bases, with 19 bases between the two germline ends.

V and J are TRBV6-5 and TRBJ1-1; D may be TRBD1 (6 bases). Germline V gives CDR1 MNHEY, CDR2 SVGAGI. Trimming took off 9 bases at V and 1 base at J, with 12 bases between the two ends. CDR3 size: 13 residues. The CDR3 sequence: CASRWGQNTEAFF. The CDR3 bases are TGTGCCAGTCGATGGGGGCAGAACACTGAAGCTTTCTTT.

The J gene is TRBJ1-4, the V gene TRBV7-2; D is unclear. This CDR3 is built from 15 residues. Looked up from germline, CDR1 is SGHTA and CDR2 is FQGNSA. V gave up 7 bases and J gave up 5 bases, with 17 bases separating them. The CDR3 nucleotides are TGTGCCAGCAACCGGGATCCAGGCGCAAATGAAAAACTGTTTTTT. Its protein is CASNRDPGANEKLFF. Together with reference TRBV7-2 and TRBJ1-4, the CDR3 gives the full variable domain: GAGVSQSPSNKVTEKGKDVELRCDPISGHTALYWYRQSLGQGLEFLIYFQGNSAPDKSGLPSDRFSAERTGGSVSTLTIQRTQQEDSAVYLCASNRDPGANEKLFFGSGTQLSVL.

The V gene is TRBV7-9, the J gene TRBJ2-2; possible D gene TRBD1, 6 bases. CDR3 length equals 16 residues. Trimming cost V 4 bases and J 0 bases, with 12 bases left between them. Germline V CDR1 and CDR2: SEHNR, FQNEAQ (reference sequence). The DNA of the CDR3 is TGTGCCAGCAGCTCCAACAGGGCCCCGAACACCGGGGAGCTGTTTTTT. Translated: CASSSNRAPNTGELFF.

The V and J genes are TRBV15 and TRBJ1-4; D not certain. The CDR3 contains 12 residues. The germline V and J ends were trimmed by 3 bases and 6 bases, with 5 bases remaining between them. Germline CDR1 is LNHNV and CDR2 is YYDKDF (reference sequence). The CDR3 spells CATSSLHEKLFF. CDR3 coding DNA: TGTGCCACCAGCAGTCTACATGAAAAACTGTTTTTT.

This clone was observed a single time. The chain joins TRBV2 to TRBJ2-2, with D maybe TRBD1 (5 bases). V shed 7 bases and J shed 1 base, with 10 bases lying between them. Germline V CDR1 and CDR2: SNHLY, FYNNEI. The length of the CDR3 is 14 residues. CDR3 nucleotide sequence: TGTGCCAGCAAACAGGTCCGGAACACCGGGGAGCTGTTTTTT. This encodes CASKQVRNTGELFF.

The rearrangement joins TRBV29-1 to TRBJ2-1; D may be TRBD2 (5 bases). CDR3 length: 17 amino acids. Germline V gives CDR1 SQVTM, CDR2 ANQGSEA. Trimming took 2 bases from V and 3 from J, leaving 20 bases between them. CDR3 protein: CSVERRYGAAIYNEQFF. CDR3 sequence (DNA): TGCAGCGTTGAAAGGCGATATGGAGCGGCTATCTACAATGAGCAGTTCTTC.

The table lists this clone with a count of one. The CDR3, as DNA: TGTGCCAGCACCAGCTTTGCAGGGGGCTTAAACACCGGGGAGCTGTTTTTT. Amino acid sequence: CASTSFAGGLNTGELFF. The chain couples TRBV28 to TRBJ2-2; 8 bases match TRBD1. CDR3 size: 17 residues. Germline V lookup: CDR1 MDHEN, CDR2 SYDVKM. V trimming: 7 bases; J trimming: 2 bases; junction bases outside the gene matches: 12. The full variable domain, with the rest looked up from reference TRBV28 and TRBJ2-2, is DVKVTQSSRYLVKRTGEKVFLECVQDMDHENMFWYRQDPGLGLRLIYFSYDVKMKEKGDIPEGYSVSREKKERFSLILESASTNQTSMYLCASTSFAGGLNTGELFFGEGSRLTVL.

CDR3 in amino acids: CASSVADRTSYGYTF. The CDR3 DNA reads as TGTGCCAGCAGCGTAGCTGACAGGACCAGCTATGGCTACACCTTC. The rearrangement links TRBV9 to TRBJ1-2; possibly TRBD1 for D (6 bases). From germline, CDR1 is SGDLS and CDR2 YYNGEE. This CDR3 is 15 amino acids long. The V and J ends lost 0 bases and 4 bases respectively, with 13 bases between them.